The clone carrying this TCR beta chain was observed a few times. This specimen belongs to a study of blood T cell repertoires in COVID-19. Looking at the study overall: Material from acute and convalescent COVID-19 was sourced from the United States, Italy and Spain. T cells, B-cell-depleted T cells, or PBMCs provided the cDNA or gDNA that served as material.

Authors' analysis steps: Estimation of nucleated cell counts relied on the amplification of reference gene primers. Method: immunoSEQ multiplex PCR; TCRdb's copy keeps in-frame clones and lacks some. V and J calls and clone size come straight from that table; D and trimming were deduced from the DNA. Of about 110,000 clones detected, around four fifths appear once; the ten largest clones hold approximately 20%. The V gene's germline CDR1 is SGHDN and CDR2 FVKESK. J lost 2 bases, V lost 3 bases, and 5 bases had no gene match. The CDR3 consists of 16 residues. The J gene is TRBJ2-4, the V gene TRBV14; TRBD1 aligns across 9 bases. Sequencing was performed on peripheral blood. This sequence was found in a woman in her 70s with acute or convalescent COVID-19. The CDR3 sequence: CASSHRQGGSKNIQYF. For the CDR3, the DNA is TGTGCCAGCAGCCATAGACAGGGGGGTTCCAAAAACATTCAGTACTTC.